This T cell receptor (beta chain) was sequenced for a study of read filtering for tumor transcriptome and immune sequencing (dated by TCRdb to the early 2020s). Concerning the study at large: The cohort was composed of roughly 18 male and approximately 15 female patients, with a mean age of approximately 70 years and an age range of about 40 to 90. TCR-region mapped reads per sample ranged from about 3.5 to 11 million with IR-seq versus only 85 to 1273 with RNA-seq. One main goal was a read-filtering strategy for immune repertoire data, in particular deciding whether clonotypes backed by only one read should be removed. After DNase treatment, whole-transcriptome libraries were prepared with the TruSeq RNA Access Library Prep Kit. By revised international staging, roughly 8 patients were R-ISS I, about 16 were R-ISS II and roughly 7 were R-ISS III. The study compared TCR repertoires from targeted immune repertoire sequencing and bulk whole-transcriptome sequencing run on the same bone marrow samples. Points the paper makes about the study in general: The sorted CD138-negative fraction was not purified T cells but a mixed bone marrow immune population. IR-seq captured clonotypes at much higher depth and more reliably than RNA-seq, and smaller IR-seq throughput sufficed to identify most shared clonotypes. Single-read clonotypes made up around 82% of clonotypes but only about 4% of total reads in IR-seq, compared with roughly 70% of clonotypes and 35% to 55% of reads in RNA-seq. The correlation between IR-seq and RNA-seq shared clonotype proportions was increased by removal of single-read clonotypes.

The Immunoverse kit was used to build TCR libraries from about 430 ng RNA, with molecular barcoded adaptors covering alpha/delta and beta/gamma chains. TCR library preparation used the same RNA that went into transcriptome sequencing. An Illumina HiSeq 4000 with 2 x 150 cycles was used to sequence the TCR libraries. Regarding the original processing steps: With MiXCR, TCR reads were aligned to human V, D, J and C references and assembled into CDR3 clonotypes, with quality filtering and error correction included. Clonotype counts and gene usage diversity were analyzed with the tcR package in R. For inspection of raw mapping reads, RNA-seq reads were mapped by STAR aligner version 2.5.3a onto GRCh37 of the human genome. To test how sequencing depth affects detected clonotypes, IR-seq fastq files were randomly downsampled with Seqtk 1.3. The public reads were run again by TCRdb, first through fastp at Q25 and then through MiXCR, and only productive beta chains were kept. Each CDR3 protein gets just one entry, which takes the most common genes and DNA from the rows behind it. The authors' filters were not applied to this entry. This sample has roughly 56,000 distinct CDR3 sequences in its table, and about a fifth of those were observed once. Clones ranked in the top ten supply over 11% of the sample.

This clonotype was observed a few times. Its target antigen remains unknown. Base qualities were left out, and no much larger clone turns up one base away. V is clipped by 4 bases and J by 0 bases, and the sequence between their germline boundaries is 15 bases long. Taken from cysteine to phenylalanine, the CDR3 has 16 residues. The DNA shown is the 48-base CDR3, in frame from base 1. The germline V gene (reference sequence) provides CDR1 SEHNR and CDR2 FQNEAQ. Each patient had bone marrow sampled at the time of active disease. Bone marrow mononuclear cells were isolated by Ficoll-Hypaque density gradient centrifugation. To remove myeloma plasma cells, the cells were labeled with CD138 magnetic microbeads on a MACS separator, and CD138-negative cells were then collected by negative selection. Flow cytometry with CD138 antibodies on an Attune NxT was used to check how pure the isolated cells were. TRIzol reagent was used to extract total RNA, which was then quantified with a NanoDrop spectrophotometer. Paired RNA-seq and IR-seq were performed on the CD138-negative bone marrow sample of each patient.

The chain uses TRBV7-9 and TRBJ2-5; TRBD1 is possibly the D segment (6 matching bases). The receptor's source is a donor over 35 with multiple myeloma. Sequencing was carried out using a population of CD138-negative cells sorted from bone marrow. The sample's cell subset or site label, decoded: bone marrow mononuclear cells depleted of CD138+ plasma/myeloma cells by negative magnetic selection. The DNA sequence follows: TGTGCCAGCAGCTCCGTAGGGGGAGTGTACCAAGAGACCCAGTACTTC. This yields the protein CASSSVGGVYQETQYF.